The 13 T cell receptor beta chains below were found in one sample sequenced in a study of response to subunit inactivated influenza vaccine. TCRdb processed the RT-PCR reads anew with MiXCR; each CDR3 protein has one entry. Of about 540,000 distinct CDR3 sequences in the sample, roughly a quarter are singletons; the top ten hold approximately 3%. This same sample was also part of a study on T cells expressing NK-cell markers. That work adds: A 5'RACE template switching approach incorporating UMIs was used to make TCR beta cDNA.

Sequenced material: CD4+ T cells sorted from PBMCs, taken 11 to 12 days after vaccination. Source of these receptors: a man aged 50 to 60 who received an inactivated influenza vaccine.

This clonotype was recorded a few times. The rearrangement uses TRBV7-2 and TRBJ2-7, with TRBD2 as a possible D gene (5 bases). The V and J ends lost 3 bases and 7 bases respectively, with 13 bases between them. Germline CDR1 SGHTA, CDR2 FQGNSA. This CDR3 contains 13 residues. This CDR3 is CASSFPHWEEQYF. The CDR3 bases are TGTGCCAGCAGCTTCCCCCACTGGGAGGAGCAGTACTTC.

This clonotype was counted a few times. This chain connects TRBV7-8 to TRBJ2-1; 8 nucleotides agree with TRBD2. There are 15 residues in the CDR3. The germline V gene has CDR1 SGHVS and CDR2 FQNEAQ. V shed 1 base and J 5 bases; nucleotides not matched to a gene: 4. Here the CDR3 reads CASSLETSGNNEQFF. The CDR3 DNA reads TGTGCCAGCAGCTTAGAAACTAGCGGCAACAATGAGCAGTTCTTC.

J is TRBJ2-1 and V is TRBV30; 12 bases map to TRBD2. V was clipped by 8 bases and J by 7 bases; unmatched bases: 12. Germline CDR1 is GTSNPN and CDR2 is SVGIG (reference sequence). The CDR3 is 15 amino acids. CDR3 DNA: TGTGCCACGACTAGCGGGAGTAGAGGTGGGAATGAGCAGTTCTTC. Protein: CATTSGSRGGNEQFF.

There are a few counts of this clonotype. The J gene is TRBJ2-5, the V gene TRBV28, with TRBD1 matching over 9 bases. Germline V CDR1 and CDR2: MDHEN, SYDVKM. The J segment lost 5 bases and the V segment lost 3 bases, leaving 4 bases of the junction unmatched. The CDR3 has 14 amino acids. CDR3 bases: TGTGCCAGCAGTTTTACAGGGGGCAGGGAGACCCAGTACTTC. Its translation is CASSFTGGRETQYF. The full variable domain, in which reference TRBV28 and TRBJ2-5 provide the parts outside the CDR3, is DVKVTQSSRYLVKRTGEKVFLECVQDMDHENMFWYRQDPGLGLRLIYFSYDVKMKEKGDIPEGYSVSREKKERFSLILESASTNQTSMYLCASSFTGGRETQYFGPGTRLLVL.

At least ten counts were recorded for this clonotype. This chain joins TRBV5-1 and TRBJ2-3; D call uncertain. The CDR3 extends over 14 amino acids. Germline assignment: CDR1 SGHRS and CDR2 YFSETQ. Trimming cost V 4 bases and J 4 bases, with 13 bases left between them. Here the CDR3 DNA reads TGCGCCAGCAGCCTGTCTAGTAGTTCAGATACGCAGTATTTT. The encoded protein is CASSLSSSSDTQYF.

This clonotype was found many times. The chain is built from TRBV12-3 or TRBV12-4 and TRBJ2-1; a weak D match, TRBD2 (6 bases). Trimming stripped 3 bases from V and 12 bases from J, with 9 bases between. This CDR3 comprises 11 residues. CDR3 DNA: TGTGCCAGCAGTTTTGCCGGGGGGCAGTTCTTC. It encodes CASSFAGGQFF.

This clonotype was found many times. V gene TRBV3-1 combines with J gene TRBJ2-1; possibly TRBD2 for D (5 bases). This CDR3 has 11 amino acids. The V and J ends lost 1 base and 10 bases respectively, with 5 bases between them. From germline, CDR1 is LGHDT and CDR2 YNNKEL (reference sequence). The CDR3 DNA reads TGTGCCAGCAGCCAAGGACTAGAGCAGTTCTTC. Translated, it gives CASSQGLEQFF.

This clonotype turned up a few times. The chain links TRBV5-6 to TRBJ2-3; unclear D gene. The CDR3 is made up of 13 amino acids. Germline lookup yields CDR1 SGHDT and CDR2 YYEEEE. V lost 4 bases and J 5 bases, leaving 11 bases between the germline ends. In nucleotides, the CDR3 is TGTGCCAGCAGCCGTTACATGCGAGATACGCAGTATTTT. The encoded protein is CASSRYMRDTQYF.

A word on this clonotype: An end of the junction differs from the germline gene, which may be a read error. The genes are TRBV5-6 and TRBJ2-1; 7 bases match TRBD1. The germline V gene has CDR1 SGHDT and CDR2 YYEEEE. This CDR3 has 13 residues. CDR3 nucleotides: TGTGCCAGCAGCAAACAGGGGTACATTGAGCAGTTCTTC. Protein product: CASSKQGYIEQFF.

J is TRBJ2-7 and V is TRBV15; D is possibly TRBD2 (5 bases). CDR1 LNHNV and CDR2 YYDKDF come from the germline V gene (reference sequence). The length of the CDR3 is 15 residues. The V end lost 0 bases, the J end lost 1 base, and 10 bases lay between the germline ends. CDR3 coding DNA: TGTGCCACCAGCAGAGATTCTCCGGGATCCTACGAGCAGTACTTC. This sequence encodes CATSRDSPGSYEQYF.

This chain joins TRBV6-2 or TRBV6-3 and TRBJ2-6, with D uncertain. This CDR3 region has 15 residues. The germline gives CDR1 MNHEY, CDR2 SVGEGT. V lost 7 bases and J 0 bases, leaving 10 bases between the germline ends. The chain's CDR3 is CASKAFSSGANVLTF. The CDR3 DNA is TGTGCCAGCAAGGCTTTTTCCTCTGGGGCCAACGTCCTGACTTTC.

This rearrangement joins TRBV6-5 to TRBJ1-1; D remains ambiguous. Looked up from germline, CDR1 is MNHEY and CDR2 is SVGAGI. V was trimmed by 4 bases and J by 3 bases, leaving 6 bases between them. This CDR3 region has 12 residues. The CDR3 region is CASSSVDTEAFF. The CDR3 bases are TGTGCCAGCAGTTCGGTCGACACTGAAGCTTTCTTT.

The chain couples TRBV6-2 or TRBV6-3 to TRBJ1-5; weak D call: TRBD1 (5 bases). CDR1 is MNHEY and CDR2 is SVGEGT in the germline V gene. The length of the CDR3 is 13 residues. Trimming cost V 6 bases and J 1 base, with 7 bases left between them. In DNA form, the CDR3 reads TGTGCCAGCAGGGACACAAGCAATCAGCCCCAGCATTTT. Its translation is CASRDTSNQPQHF.